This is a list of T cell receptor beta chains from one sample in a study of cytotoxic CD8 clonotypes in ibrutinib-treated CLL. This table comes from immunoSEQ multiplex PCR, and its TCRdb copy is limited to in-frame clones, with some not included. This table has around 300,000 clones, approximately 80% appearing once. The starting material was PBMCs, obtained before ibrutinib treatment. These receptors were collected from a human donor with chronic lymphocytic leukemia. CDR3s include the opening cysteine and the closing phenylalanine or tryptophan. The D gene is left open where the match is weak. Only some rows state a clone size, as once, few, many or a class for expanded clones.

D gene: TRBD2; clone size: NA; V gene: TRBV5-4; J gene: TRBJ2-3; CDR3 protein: CASTSGTSTDTQYF; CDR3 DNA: TGTGCCAGCACTAGCGGAACTAGCACAGATACGCAGTATTTT
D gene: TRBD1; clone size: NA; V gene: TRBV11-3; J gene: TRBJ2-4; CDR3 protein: CASSLHPPGTGGNIQYF; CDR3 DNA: TGTGCCAGCAGCCTCCACCCCCCGGGGACAGGGGGAAACATTCAGTACTTC
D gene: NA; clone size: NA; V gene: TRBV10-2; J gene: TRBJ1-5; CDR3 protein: CASHDRQNQPQHF; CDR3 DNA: TGCGCCAGCCACGACAGGCAAAATCAGCCCCAGCATTTT
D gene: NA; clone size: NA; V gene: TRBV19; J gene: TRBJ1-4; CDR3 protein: CASSPRQATPMGLFF; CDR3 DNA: TGTGCCAGTAGTCCCCGGCAGGCGACGCCTATGGGACTGTTTTTT
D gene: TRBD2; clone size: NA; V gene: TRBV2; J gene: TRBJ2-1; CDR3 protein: CASKLAGSSYNEQFF; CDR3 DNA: TGTGCCAGCAAGTTAGCGGGAAGCTCCTACAATGAGCAGTTCTTC
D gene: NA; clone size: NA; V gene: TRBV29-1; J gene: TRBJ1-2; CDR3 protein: CSVEVPPANYGYTF; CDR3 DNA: TGCAGCGTTGAAGTTCCGCCGGCTAACTATGGCTACACCTTC
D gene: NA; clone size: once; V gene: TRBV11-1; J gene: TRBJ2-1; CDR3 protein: CASSFEGIGYNEQFF; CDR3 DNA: TGTGCCAGCAGCTTCGAAGGGATAGGTTACAATGAGCAGTTCTTC
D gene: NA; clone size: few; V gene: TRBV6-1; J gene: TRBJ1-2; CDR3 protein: CASSESNYGYTF; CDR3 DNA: TGTGCCAGCAGTGAGTCTAACTATGGCTACACCTTC
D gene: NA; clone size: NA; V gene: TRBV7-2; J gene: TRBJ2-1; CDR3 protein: CASSFGTRQFF; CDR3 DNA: TGTGCCAGCAGCTTCGGGACAAGGCAGTTCTTC
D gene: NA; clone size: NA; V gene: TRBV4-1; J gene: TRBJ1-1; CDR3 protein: CASSQEGGWTEAFF; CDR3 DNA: TGCGCCAGCAGCCAAGAAGGGGGTTGGACTGAAGCTTTCTTT